The 14 T cell receptor beta chains below come from one sample, sequenced in a study of T cells in Graves' hyperthyroidism and ophthalmopathy. RNA transcripts yielded amplified TCR beta CDR3 regions. When the TCR CDR3 underwent first-round RT-PCR, the HTBI primer set was used. TCRdb analysed the multiplex PCR reads with MiXCR anew, one entry per CDR3 protein. The sample yields about 280,000 distinct CDR3 sequences, less than 30% seen once. Sequencing used blood. The receptor source for this set is a man in his forties with Graves' hyperthyroidism that later progressed to Graves' ophthalmopathy.

This clonotype was counted ten times or more. The rearrangement links TRBV7-2 to TRBJ1-1; the D is unclear. Trimming took off 0 bases at V and 6 bases at J, with 11 bases between the two ends. The germline CDR1 and CDR2 sequences are SGHTA and FQGNSA. CDR3 length: 14 amino acids. CDR3 DNA sequence: TGTGCCAGCAGCTTAGCCCCAGAATGGTCTGAAGCTTTCTTT. This sequence encodes CASSLAPEWSEAFF.

This clonotype came up many times. The genes are TRBV7-2 and TRBJ2-7; TRBD2 matches at 14 bases. Unmatched junction bases numbered 6, after V lost 0 bases and J lost 2 bases. CDR1 is SGHTA, CDR2 FQGNSA, per germline. CDR3 length: 18 residues. CDR3 DNA: TGTGCCAGCAGCTTAGCGGTGGGGGGACTAGCGGGAGCCTACGAGCAGTACTTC. Translating gives CASSLAVGGLAGAYEQYF.

In this sample, this clonotype turned up a few times. This chain links TRBV6-1 with TRBJ1-1; 7 positions agree with TRBD1. V trimming: 1 base; J trimming: 9 bases; junction bases outside the gene matches: 8. Germline CDR1 MNHNS, CDR2 SASEGT. There are 14 residues in the CDR3. The CDR3 loop reads CASSEGAGRGQAFF. The DNA of the CDR3 is TGTGCCAGCAGTGAAGGCGCAGGGAGGGGGCAAGCTTTCTTT.

As regards this clonotype: The junction shows a germline mismatch at one end, possibly a read error. V is TRBV13 and J is TRBJ2-2; perhaps TRBD1 as D (7 bases). This CDR3 contains 11 residues. Germline lookup yields CDR1 PRHDT and CDR2 FYEKMQ (reference sequence). The CDR3 sequence is CASSLRGELVF. The CDR3 DNA reads as TGTGCCAGCAGCCTCAGGGGGGAGCTGGTTTTT.

This clonotype was seen more than once but under ten times. The rearrangement uses TRBV6-1 and TRBJ2-2; the D gene is possibly TRBD1 (6 bases). V dropped 6 bases and J dropped 7 bases, with 12 bases sitting between them. CDR1 and CDR2 from the germline V gene are MNHNS and SASEGT. The length of the CDR3 is 13 residues. The CDR3: CASRQGNGGELFF. CDR3 coding DNA: TGTGCCAGCAGACAGGGAAACGGCGGGGAGCTGTTTTTT.

This clonotype has a count of ten or more. The CDR3 region has the DNA TGCAGCGTTGTCCCGGGACAGGGGTACGAGCAGTACTTC. Translation: CSVVPGQGYEQYF. The chain employs TRBV29-1 and TRBJ2-7, with 10 bases fitting TRBD1. This CDR3 spans 13 amino acids. V shed 4 bases and J 4 bases; nucleotides not matched to a gene: 4. Per the germline V gene, CDR1 is SQVTM and CDR2 is ANQGSEA.

This clonotype was counted many times. This chain links TRBV29-1 with TRBJ2-7; 11 bases map to TRBD2. V gave up 3 bases and J gave up 4 bases; unmatched junction bases: 11. The CDR3 is 16 residues long. Germline-derived CDR1 and CDR2 are SQVTM and ANQGSEA. The CDR3 DNA reads TGCAGCGTTGAGGGCCTATTAGCGGGAGGGATGTACGAGCAGTACTTC. Protein: CSVEGLLAGGMYEQYF.

The rearrangement joins TRBV28 to TRBJ2-5; the match to TRBD1 covers 9 bases. The V segment lost 8 bases and the J segment 5 bases; nucleotides outside the gene matches: 15. The CDR3 consists of 16 residues. From germline, CDR1 is MDHEN and CDR2 SYDVKM. This CDR3 is CASRGASGTGKETQYF. Here the CDR3 DNA reads TGTGCCAGCCGCGGGGCGTCCGGGACAGGGAAGGAGACCCAGTACTTC.

The chain is built from TRBV6-1 and TRBJ1-5, with D uncertain. Germline V gene data show CDR1 as MNHNS and CDR2 as SASEGT. Trimming left V 2 bases short and J 5 bases short, with 10 bases between. CDR3 size: 14 residues. The CDR3 coding sequence is TGTGCCAGCAGTGAACCCAGTTACTATCAGCCCCAGCATTTT. As protein: CASSEPSYYQPQHF.

In this sample, this clonotype turned up many times. The chain uses TRBV4-1 and TRBJ2-7; 8 bases fit TRBD2. The CDR3 length is 15 residues. V lost 3 bases and J lost 3; bases outside the gene matches: 7. Germline V lookup: CDR1 MGHRA, CDR2 YSYEKL. CDR3 sequence: CASSHLESGSYEQYF. In DNA, the CDR3 is TGCGCCAGCAGCCACTTGGAAAGCGGGAGCTACGAGCAGTACTTC.

There are a few counts of this clonotype. J is TRBJ2-7 and V is TRBV13; 10 nucleotides line up with TRBD1. With 7 bases clipped from V and 4 bases from J, the junction kept 10 bases outside the gene matches. CDR1 PRHDT and CDR2 FYEKMQ come from the germline V gene (reference sequence). The CDR3 totals 15 residues. The CDR3: CASISTRTGGYEQYF. Written as DNA, the CDR3 is TGTGCCAGCATCTCAACCCGGACAGGGGGGTACGAGCAGTACTTC.

The genes are TRBV3-1 and TRBJ2-7; the D is unclear. V gave up 2 bases and J gave up 3 bases, with 20 bases separating them. The germline V gene has CDR1 LGHDT and CDR2 YNNKEL (reference sequence). CDR3 length equals 17 residues. The DNA for the CDR3 is TGTGCCAGCAGCCAAATTCATTCCCTAGGGCACCTCTACGAGCAGTACTTC. This codes for CASSQIHSLGHLYEQYF.

This clonotype appeared many times. The chain recombines TRBV11-2 with TRBJ2-5; no definite D call. The germline V gene encodes CDR1 SGHAT and CDR2 FQNNGV. The CDR3 totals 12 residues. Trimming cost V 6 bases and J 5 bases, with 10 bases left between them. The CDR3 here is CASRKGFETQYF. DNA for the CDR3: TGTGCCAGCAGGAAGGGATTTGAGACCCAGTACTTC.

The chain employs TRBV12-3 or TRBV12-4 and TRBJ2-7, with D possibly TRBD2 on 5 matching bases. V gave up 1 base and J gave up 6 bases, with 13 bases separating them. The CDR3 covers 14 residues. CDR3 in amino acids: CASSLVLAVGEQYF. CDR3 bases: TGTGCCAGCAGTTTAGTCCTAGCAGTAGGCGAGCAGTACTTC.